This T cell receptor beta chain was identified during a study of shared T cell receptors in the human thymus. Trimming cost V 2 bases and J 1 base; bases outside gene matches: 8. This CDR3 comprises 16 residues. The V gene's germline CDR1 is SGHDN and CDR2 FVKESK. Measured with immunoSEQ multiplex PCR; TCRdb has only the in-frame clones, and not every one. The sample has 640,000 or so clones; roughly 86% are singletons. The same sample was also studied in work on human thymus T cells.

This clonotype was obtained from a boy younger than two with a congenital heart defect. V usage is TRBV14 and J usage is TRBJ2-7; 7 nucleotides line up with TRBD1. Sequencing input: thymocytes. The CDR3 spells CASSQRTGQLSYEQYF. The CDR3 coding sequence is TGTGCCAGCAGCCAACGGACGGGACAGCTATCCTACGAGCAGTACTTC.